This T cell receptor beta chain was found in a study of radiotherapy plus CTLA-4 blockade in lung cancer. Findings of the study overall: Clones derived from tumor TCRs expanded in blood after radiotherapy plus ipilimumab.

The ends lost 1 base at V and 5 bases at J; junction bases unmatched: 4. The CDR3 length is 14 residues. The germline V gene has CDR1 SGHDT and CDR2 YYEEEE. Method: immunoSEQ multiplex PCR; TCRdb's copy keeps in-frame clones and lacks some. This table holds about 90,000 clones, under 85% found once. Details on this clone: Its antigen is not identified.

Sequences were derived from peripheral blood, sampled from a patient treated with radiotherapy plus ipilimumab. The chain joins TRBV5-6 to TRBJ1-2; 8 bases fit TRBD1. The sequence was obtained from a human donor with non-small cell lung cancer that progressed on radiotherapy plus ipilimumab. CDR3 sequence reads: CASSLRDRPYGYTF. The CDR3 DNA reads as TGTGCCAGCAGCTTGCGGGACAGGCCTTATGGCTACACCTTC.